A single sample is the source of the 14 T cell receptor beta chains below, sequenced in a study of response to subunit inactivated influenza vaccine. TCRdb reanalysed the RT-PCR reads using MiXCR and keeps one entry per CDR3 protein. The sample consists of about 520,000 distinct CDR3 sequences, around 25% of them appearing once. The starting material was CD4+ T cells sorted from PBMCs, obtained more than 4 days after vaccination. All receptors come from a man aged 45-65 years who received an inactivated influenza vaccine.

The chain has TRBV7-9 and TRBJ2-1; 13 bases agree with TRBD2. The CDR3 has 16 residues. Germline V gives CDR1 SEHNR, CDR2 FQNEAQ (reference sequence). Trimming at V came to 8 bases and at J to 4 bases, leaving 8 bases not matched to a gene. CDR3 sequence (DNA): TGTGCCAGCGTTGGACTAGCGGGGGAAAAATACAATGAGCAGTTCTTC. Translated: CASVGLAGEKYNEQFF.

CDR3 amino acids: CASSWREYQETQYF. DNA of the CDR3: TGTGCCAGCAGCTGGCGGGAGTACCAAGAGACCCAGTACTTC. The V gene is TRBV11-2, the J gene TRBJ2-5; 7 nucleotides agree with TRBD2. Trimming cost V 4 bases and J 0 bases; bases outside gene matches: 2. The CDR3 runs 14 residues. The germline V gene encodes CDR1 SGHAT and CDR2 FQNNGV.

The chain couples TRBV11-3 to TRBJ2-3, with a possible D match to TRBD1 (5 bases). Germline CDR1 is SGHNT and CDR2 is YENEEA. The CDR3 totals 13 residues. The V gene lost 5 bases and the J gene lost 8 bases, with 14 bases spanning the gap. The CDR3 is CASSTNQGGTQYF. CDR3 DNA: TGTGCCAGCAGCACGAATCAGGGCGGTACGCAGTATTTT.

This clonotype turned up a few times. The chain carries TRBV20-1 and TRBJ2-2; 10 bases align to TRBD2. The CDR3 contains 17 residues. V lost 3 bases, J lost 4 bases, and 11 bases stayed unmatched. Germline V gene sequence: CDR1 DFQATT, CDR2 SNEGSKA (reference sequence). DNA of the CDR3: TGCAGTGCTAGCTCCACCGGGACTAGCGCGGCCACCGGGGAGCTGTTTTTT. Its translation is CSASSTGTSAATGELFF.

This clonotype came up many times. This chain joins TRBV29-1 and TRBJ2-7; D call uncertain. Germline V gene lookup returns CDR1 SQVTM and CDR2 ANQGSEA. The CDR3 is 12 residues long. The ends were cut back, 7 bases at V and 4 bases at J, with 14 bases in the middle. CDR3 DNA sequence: TGCAGCGCCCTTGGTAGGGAATACGAGCAGTACTTC. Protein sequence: CSALGREYEQYF.

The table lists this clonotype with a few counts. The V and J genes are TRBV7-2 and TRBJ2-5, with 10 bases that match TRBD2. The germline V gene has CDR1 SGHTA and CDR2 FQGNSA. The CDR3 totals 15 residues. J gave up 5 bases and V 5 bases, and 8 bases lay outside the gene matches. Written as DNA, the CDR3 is TGTGCCAGCAGCCCTAGGAGCGGGGGGGCGGAGACCCAGTACTTC. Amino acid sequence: CASSPRSGGAETQYF.

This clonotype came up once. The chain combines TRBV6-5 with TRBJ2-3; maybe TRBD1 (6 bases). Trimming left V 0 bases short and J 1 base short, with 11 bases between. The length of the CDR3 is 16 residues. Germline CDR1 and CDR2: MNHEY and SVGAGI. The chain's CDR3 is CASSYSRGQGTDTQYF. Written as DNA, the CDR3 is TGTGCCAGCAGTTACTCCAGGGGTCAGGGCACAGATACGCAGTATTTT.

CDR3 nucleotide sequence: TGCAGTGCTTCGGGACCGTTCGCGAACACCGGGGAGCTGTTTTTT. The encoded protein is CSASGPFANTGELFF. V is TRBV20-1 and J is TRBJ2-2; D may be TRBD1 or TRBD2 (5 bases each). Germline assignment: CDR1 DFQATT and CDR2 SNEGSKA (reference sequence). Trimming removed 5 bases at V and 0 bases at J, with 13 bases between. This CDR3 is 15 amino acids long.

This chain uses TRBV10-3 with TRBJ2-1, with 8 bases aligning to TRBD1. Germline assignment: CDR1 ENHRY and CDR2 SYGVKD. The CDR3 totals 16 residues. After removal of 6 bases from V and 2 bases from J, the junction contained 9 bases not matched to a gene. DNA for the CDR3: TGTGCCATCAGAGAGGGTCAGGGGGCCACCTACAATGAGCAGTTCTTC. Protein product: CAIREGQGATYNEQFF.

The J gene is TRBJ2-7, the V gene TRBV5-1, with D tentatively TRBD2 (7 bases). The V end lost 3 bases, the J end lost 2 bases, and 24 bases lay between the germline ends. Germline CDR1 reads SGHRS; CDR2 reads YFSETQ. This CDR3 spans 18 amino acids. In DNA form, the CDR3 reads TGCGCCAGCAGCTCGCGGAAGTACACTGGGGGGGCAACCTACGAGCAGTACTTC. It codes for CASSSRKYTGGATYEQYF.

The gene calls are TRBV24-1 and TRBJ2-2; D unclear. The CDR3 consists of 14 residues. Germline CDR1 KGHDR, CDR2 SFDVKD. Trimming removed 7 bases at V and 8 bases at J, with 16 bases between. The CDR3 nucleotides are TGTGCCACCAGGACGAATAGTGGAGTTGGGGAGCTGTTTTTT. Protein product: CATRTNSGVGELFF.

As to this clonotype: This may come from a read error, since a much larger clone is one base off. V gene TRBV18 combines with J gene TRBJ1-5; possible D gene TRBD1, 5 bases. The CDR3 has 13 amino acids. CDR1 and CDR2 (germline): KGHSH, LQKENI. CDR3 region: CTSSPGRDQPQHF. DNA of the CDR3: TGTACCAGCTCACCAGGCAGGGATCAGCCCCAGCATTTT.

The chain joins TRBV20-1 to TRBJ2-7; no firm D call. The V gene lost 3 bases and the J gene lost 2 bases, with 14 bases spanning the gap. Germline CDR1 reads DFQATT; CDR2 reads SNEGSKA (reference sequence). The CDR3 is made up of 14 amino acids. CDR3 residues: CSASEPLSTYEQYF. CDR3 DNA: TGCAGTGCTAGTGAGCCACTGAGCACCTACGAGCAGTACTTC.

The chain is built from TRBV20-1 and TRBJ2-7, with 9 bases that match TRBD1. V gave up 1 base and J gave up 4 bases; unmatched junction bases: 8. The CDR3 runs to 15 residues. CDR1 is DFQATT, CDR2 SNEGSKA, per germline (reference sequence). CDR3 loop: CSARGVGQGPYEQYF. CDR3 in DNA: TGCAGTGCTAGAGGTGTAGGACAGGGGCCATACGAGCAGTACTTC.